A selection of T cell receptor beta chains follows, all from one sample in a study of prognosis after radiotherapy for stage I lung cancer. TCRdb reanalysed the multiplex PCR reads using MiXCR and keeps one entry per CDR3 protein. The sample carries tens of thousands of distinct CDR3 sequences, over 30% recorded once. The material was PBMCs, obtained before or after stereotactic body radiation therapy (not recorded which). These receptors were collected from a donor aged 50 or older with non-small cell lung cancer. CDR3s include the opening cysteine and the closing phenylalanine or tryptophan. D genes are given only for firm matches. Not all rows give a size; the values are once, few, many and, for expanded clones, a class.

TRBJ2-7,TRBV7-2,-,many,TGTGCCAGCCAACTGGTACAGGGTTCCTACGAGCAGTACTTC,CASQLVQGSYEQYF
TRBJ1-2,TRBV24-1,-,-,TGTGCCGCCAGTGAGGGGGTCTATGGCTACACCTTC,CAASEGVYGYTF
TRBJ2-5,TRBV5-1,TRBD1,many,TGCGCCAGCAGGACAGGGATACCCAACAACCAAGAGACCCAGTACTTC,CASRTGIPNNQETQYF
TRBJ2-3,TRBV11-2,TRBD2,-,TGTGCCAGCAGCCCCGGGACGCGCAGGGCGGCTAGCGGGGGCGTCAGAGATACGCAGTATTTT,CASSPGTRRAASGGVRDTQYF
TRBJ2-5,TRBV28,TRBD2,many,TGTGCCAGCAGTCTATGGACTAGCGGGGATGGGAGGACCCAGTACTTC,CASSLWTSGDGRTQYF
TRBJ2-1,TRBV4-1,-,many,TGCGCCAGCAGCCAAGAAGTCATAGCGAAGGAGTTCTTC,CASSQEVIAKEFF
TRBJ1-3,TRBV6-1,TRBD1,-,TGTGCCAGCGTTGGGTTTTCCGGGACAGGGCCTGGAAACACCATATATTTT,CASVGFSGTGPGNTIYF
TRBJ1-1,TRBV18,-,many,TGTGCCAGCTTAAGCACCGGGGGAGCCACTGAAGCTTTCTTT,CASLSTGGATEAFF
TRBJ2-5,TRBV7-2,-,many,TGTGCCAGCAGCTTACTCACCCGAGGAAAGACCCAGTACTTC,CASSLLTRGKTQYF
TRBJ2-1,TRBV20-1,TRBD2,-,TGCAGTGCCGTAGCCGGACTAGTGCCGACTGAGCAGTTCTTC,CSAVAGLVPTEQFF
TRBJ2-7,TRBV20-1,TRBD1,-,TGCAAGAGGACAGGGTCCTACGAGCAGTACTTC,CKRTGSYEQYF
TRBJ2-1,TRBV6-1,-,many,TGTGCCAGCATGGAAGGGAATGAGCAGTTCTTC,CASMEGNEQFF
TRBJ2-5,TRBV7-9,-,many,TGTGCCAGCAGCTTGGCCGCCGGGGGGACCCAGTACTTC,CASSLAAGGTQYF
TRBJ2-7,TRBV15,TRBD1,-,TGTGCCACCAGCATTAGAATGACAGGGGCCTACGATCAGTACTTC,CATSIRMTGAYDQYF
TRBJ1-1,TRBV20-1,-,many,TGCAGTGCTGTTCAGGGGTTAGACACTGAAGCTTTCTTT,CSAVQGLDTEAFF
TRBJ1-3,TRBV12-3/TRBV12-4,-,many,TGTGCCAGCAGTTCCCTTGGGGTCCTATATTTT,CASSSLGVLYF
TRBJ1-3,TRBV27,-,many,TGTGCCAGCAGTTTACAGGGACCCCAAAGGGGAAACACCATATATTTT,CASSLQGPQRGNTIYF